The following is a T cell receptor (beta chain) sequence with its context. Antigen: not known. This entry comes from a study of cytomegalovirus exposure and HLA in healthy donors. The PCR made use of 60 Vbeta and 13 Jbeta primers. The table came from immunoSEQ multiplex PCR; TCRdb's copy has only in-frame clones and leaves some out. Among about 210,000 clones listed, 83% were seen once. Per the germline V gene, CDR1 is SQVTM and CDR2 is ANQGSEA. Trimming took off 7 bases at V and 7 bases at J, with 19 bases between the two ends. CDR3 length: 14 residues. Study-wide points: Most observed TCR sequences were rare, whereas some public TCRs were detected in many donors. TCR association rates varied by HLA locus in a later analysis, with DRB1 highest and HLA-C lowest.

Source material: PBMCs. This chain links TRBV29-1 with TRBJ2-2; possible D gene TRBD2, 7 bases. The receptor comes from a man aged 35 to 55 in good health and CMV-seropositive. The CDR3 DNA is TGCAGCGCGGGTACAGGGAAGCGGGACGGGGAGCTGTTTTTT. Amino acid sequence: CSAGTGKRDGELFF.